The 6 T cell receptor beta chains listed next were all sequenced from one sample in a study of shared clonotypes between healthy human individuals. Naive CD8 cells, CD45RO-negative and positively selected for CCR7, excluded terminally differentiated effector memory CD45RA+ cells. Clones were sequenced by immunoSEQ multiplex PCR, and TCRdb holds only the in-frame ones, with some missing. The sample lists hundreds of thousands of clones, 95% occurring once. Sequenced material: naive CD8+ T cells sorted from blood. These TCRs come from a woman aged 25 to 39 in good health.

The CDR3 nucleotides read TGTGCCAGACGATGGAGGGGGACAGGGAGAATTCCCCAGAATCAGCCCCAGCATTTT. Translated, it gives CARRWRGTGRIPQNQPQHF. This rearrangement joins TRBV5-3 to TRBJ1-5; 9 positions match TRBD1. TRBV5-3 is filed as an ORF, its function uncertain. The CDR3 consists of 19 residues. Germline trimming cut 7 bases from V and 4 bases from J; bases unmatched to any gene: 21.

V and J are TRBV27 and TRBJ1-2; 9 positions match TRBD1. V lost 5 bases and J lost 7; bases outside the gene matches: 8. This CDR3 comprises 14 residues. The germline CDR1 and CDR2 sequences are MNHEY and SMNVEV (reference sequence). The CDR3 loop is CASSLTGGLGGYTF. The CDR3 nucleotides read TGTGCCAGCAGTCTGACAGGGGGACTTGGTGGCTACACCTTC.

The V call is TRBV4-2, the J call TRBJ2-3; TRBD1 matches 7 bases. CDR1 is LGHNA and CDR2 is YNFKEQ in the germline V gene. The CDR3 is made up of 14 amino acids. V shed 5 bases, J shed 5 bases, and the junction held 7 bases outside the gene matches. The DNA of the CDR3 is TGTGCCAGCAGCGCTGACAGGGACGGAGATACGCAGTATTTT. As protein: CASSADRDGDTQYF.

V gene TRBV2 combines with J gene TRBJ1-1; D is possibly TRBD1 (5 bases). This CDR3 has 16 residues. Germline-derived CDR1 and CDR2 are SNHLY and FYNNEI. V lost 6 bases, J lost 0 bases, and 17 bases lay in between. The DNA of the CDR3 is TGTGCCAGCAGCACTGGTGTGGGGACGATGAACACTGAAGCTTTCTTT. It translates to CASSTGVGTMNTEAFF.

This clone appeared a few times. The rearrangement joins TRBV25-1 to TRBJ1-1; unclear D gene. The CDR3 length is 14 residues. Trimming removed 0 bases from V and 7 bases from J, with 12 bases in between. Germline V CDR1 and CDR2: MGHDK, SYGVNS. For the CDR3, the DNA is TGTGCCAGCAGTGAATACGGGAAGGCCAGTGAAGCTTTCTTT. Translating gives CASSEYGKASEAFF. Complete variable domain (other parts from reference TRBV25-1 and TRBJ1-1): EADIYQTPRYLVIGTGKKITLECSQTMGHDKMYWYQQDPGMELHLIHYSYGVNSTEKGDLSSESTVSRIRTEHFPLTLESARPSHTSQYLCASSEYGKASEAFFGQGTRLTVV.

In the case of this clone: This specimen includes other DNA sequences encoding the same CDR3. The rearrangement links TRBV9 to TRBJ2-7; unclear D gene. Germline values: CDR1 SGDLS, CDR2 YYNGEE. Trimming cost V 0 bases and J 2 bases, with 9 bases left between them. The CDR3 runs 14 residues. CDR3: CASSVGLAAYEQYF. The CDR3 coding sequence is TGTGCCAGCAGCGTAGGGTTGGCCGCCTACGAGCAGTACTTC.